This TCR beta chain was captured by sequencing in a study of memory CD8 T cells in hepatitis C reinfection. Study-level information: After reinfection, a couple of primary-infection resolvers became chronically infected. Pre-reinfection samples were taken 55 to 20 weeks before detection.

This CDR3 comprises 17 residues. The germline V gene has CDR1 MNHEY and CDR2 SMNVEV (reference sequence). V was clipped by 0 bases and J by 6 bases, with 21 bases between them. The table came from immunoSEQ multiplex PCR; TCRdb's copy has only in-frame clones and leaves some out. Here the sample spans approximately 50,000 clones, roughly 91% being singletons. The time point was: pre-reinfection, 55 to 20 weeks before reinfection detection. The sorted cells went straight to TCR sequencing with no prior in vitro expansion. A couple of donors provided sorted CD3+ CD8+ CD45RO- naive CD8 T cells at all three reinfection time points.

Sequenced sample: naive CD8+ T cells sorted from blood. This chain uses TRBV27 with TRBJ2-7, with D tentatively TRBD2 (5 bases). This sequence originates from a man aged 18 to 29 with hepatitis C virus infection. Here the CDR3 DNA reads TGTGCCAGCAGTTTATCGTGCGGGTCCTTCACCCCTTGCGAGCAGTACTTC. It specifies CASSLSCGSFTPCEQYF.